This T cell receptor (beta chain) stems from a study of regulatory T cells in long-lasting Graves disease. Library construction for TCR beta used iRepertoire HTBI primers and Arm-PCR of CDR3 regions. TCRdb itself ran the multiplex PCR reads through MiXCR, one entry per CDR3 protein. The sample shows fewer than 600,000 distinct CDR3 sequences, approximately 23% of them seen only once. The V gene end was trimmed by 4 bases and the J gene end by 8 bases; junction bases not matched to a gene: 12. Germline assignment: CDR1 MNHEY and CDR2 SMNVEV (reference sequence). The CDR3 totals 17 residues. This clonotype was observed many times. The time point is: persistent/refractory GD, antithyroid drugs over 5 years with positive TRAb. Following extraction of RNA from PBMCs, that RNA was used to make the TCR library.

The chain employs TRBV27 and TRBJ1-6, with 9 bases aligning to TRBD1. This material consisted of peripheral blood mononuclear cells (PBMCs), taken when the disease was refractory, from a patient treated with antithyroid drugs. The source is a female donor with Graves disease. The CDR3 nucleotides read TGTGCCAGCAGTTGGACCACTCCGGGACAGGGTTATTCACCCCTCCACTTT. Its translation is CASSWTTPGQGYSPLHF.